The next 23 T cell receptor beta chains were all read from a single sample in a study of long-term antiretroviral therapy in people with HIV. A v3.0 immunoSEQ assay was performed at survey level. Method: immunoSEQ multiplex PCR; TCRdb's copy keeps in-frame clones and lacks some. The sample carries about 16,000 clones, about 79% recorded once. The sample in question was unsorted PBMCs, obtained 1.5 years before starting antiretroviral therapy. The receptors were sampled from a woman aged 50 to 60 with HIV.

The chain couples TRBV29-1 to TRBJ2-3; possibly TRBD1 for D (6 bases). V shed 2 bases and J shed 3 bases, with 6 bases lying between them. The germline V gene has CDR1 SQVTM and CDR2 ANQGSEA. The CDR3 contains 12 residues. In DNA form, the CDR3 reads TGCAGCGTTGAACAGGGGACAGATACGCAGTATTTT. This gives the protein CSVEQGTDTQYF.

This sequence joins TRBV5-5 and TRBJ1-5; no firm D call. The CDR3 sequence is 14 residues long. V was cut by 0 bases and J by 2 bases, with 6 bases left in between. Germline CDR1 SGHKS, CDR2 YYEKEE (reference sequence). In DNA form, the CDR3 reads TGTGCCAGCAGCTTGGTTTTAGGCAATCAGCCCCAGCATTTT. This encodes CASSLVLGNQPQHF.

V is TRBV7-9 and J is TRBJ1-2, with D possibly being TRBD1 (5 bases). The CDR3 runs 15 residues. Between the trimmed V and J ends, which lost 3 bases and 0 bases, there was a span of 11 bases. CDR1 is SEHNR and CDR2 is FQNEAQ in the germline V gene (reference sequence). The DNA of the CDR3 is TGTGCCAGCAGCTTCTTGGGGGTATCTAACTATGGCTACACCTTC. Encoded protein: CASSFLGVSNYGYTF.

This clone appeared once. This sequence joins TRBV7-9 and TRBJ2-5, with D uncertain. The V end was cut by 5 bases, the J end by 2 bases, with 15 bases between. Germline assignment: CDR1 SEHNR and CDR2 FQNEAQ (reference sequence). This CDR3 has 15 residues. The CDR3: CASSPRLVKQETQYF. As DNA, the CDR3 is TGTGCCAGCAGCCCCCGGCTGGTCAAACAAGAGACCCAGTACTTC.

The chain joins TRBV7-3 to TRBJ1-1; D is unresolved. CDR3 size: 13 residues. The germline V gene encodes CDR1 SGHTA and CDR2 FQGTGA. V gave up 2 bases and J gave up 5 bases, with 9 bases separating them. The CDR3 here is CASSLDGGTEAFF. CDR3 bases: TGTGCCAGCAGCTTAGATGGTGGAACTGAAGCTTTCTTT.

The V and J genes are TRBV2 and TRBJ2-2, with a possible D match to TRBD1 (6 bases). This CDR3 spans 13 amino acids. The V end was cut by 4 bases, the J end by 5 bases, with 8 bases between. Germline V lookup: CDR1 SNHLY, CDR2 FYNNEI. The CDR3 coding sequence is TGTGCCAGCAGTGTTCAGGGGACCGGGGAGCTGTTTTTT. Translation: CASSVQGTGELFF.

The chain combines TRBV19 with TRBJ2-3; D call uncertain. The CDR3 has 11 amino acids. The germline CDR1 and CDR2 sequences are LNHDA and SQIVND (reference sequence). V shed 8 bases and J shed 3 bases, with 6 bases lying between them. The CDR3 loop is CASGWTDTQYF. CDR3 nucleotide sequence: TGTGCCAGTGGGTGGACAGATACGCAGTATTTT.

The gene calls are TRBV2 and TRBJ2-2, with a possible D match to TRBD1 (5 bases). The CDR3 covers 15 residues. Deletions cut 4 bases from V and 0 bases from J, with 9 bases between. Germline CDR1 SNHLY, CDR2 FYNNEI. The DNA of the CDR3 is TGTGCCAGCAGTGGGGCAGGGCCGAACACCGGGGAGCTGTTTTTT. Protein sequence: CASSGAGPNTGELFF.

This clone showed up just once. V is TRBV6-5 and J is TRBJ1-5; D is ambiguous. Germline V lookup: CDR1 MNHEY, CDR2 SVGAGI. CDR3 length: 13 residues. Trimming pared 6 bases from V and 2 bases from J, leaving 8 bases between. CDR3 nucleotide sequence: TGTGCCAGCAGGAGGTCCGGCAATCAGCCCCAGCATTTT. It translates to CASRRSGNQPQHF.

The genes are TRBV30 and TRBJ1-3, with 8 nucleotides matching TRBD1. The CDR3 runs to 15 residues. Germline V gene lookup returns CDR1 GTSNPN and CDR2 SVGIG (reference sequence). V shed 6 bases and J 2 bases; nucleotides not matched to a gene: 9. CDR3 nucleotide sequence: TGTGCCTGTTCACTCGCACAGGGGGCTGGAAACACCATATATTTT. Residues: CACSLAQGAGNTIYF.

The CDR3 DNA is TGCGCCAGCAGCTTACTATCCGGGACAGGAGCCTACAATGAGCAGTTCTTC. It specifies CASSLLSGTGAYNEQFF. The rearrangement joins TRBV5-1 to TRBJ2-1; TRBD1 matches 8 bases. J lost 2 bases, V lost 2 bases, and 9 bases had no gene match. Germline V lookup: CDR1 SGHRS, CDR2 YFSETQ. CDR3 length: 17 residues.

The chain has TRBV20-1 and TRBJ2-7; D gene ambiguous. V lost 1 base to trimming and J lost 3 bases, with 4 bases between them. In germline, CDR1 is DFQATT, CDR2 SNEGSKA (reference sequence). The CDR3 totals 11 residues. The CDR3 protein is CSARGNYEQYF. The CDR3 DNA sequence: TGCAGTGCTAGAGGTAACTACGAGCAGTACTTC.

The J gene is TRBJ2-1, the V gene TRBV19; D is uncertain. The V and J ends lost 5 bases and 9 bases respectively, with 17 bases between them. The V gene's germline CDR1 is LNHDA and CDR2 SQIVND (reference sequence). The CDR3 totals 14 residues. The CDR3 here is CASSGSRSVFEQFF. The CDR3 DNA reads as TGTGCCAGTAGTGGCTCCCGGTCGGTGTTTGAGCAGTTCTTC.

The chain recombines TRBV6-5 with TRBJ2-3; 11 nucleotides line up with TRBD2. V lost 2 bases, J lost 5 bases, and 6 bases stayed unmatched. The CDR3 covers 16 residues. CDR1 is MNHEY, CDR2 SVGAGI, per germline. This CDR3 is CASSYQTGTSGDTQYF. CDR3 coding DNA: TGTGCCAGCAGTTACCAAACCGGGACTAGCGGAGATACGCAGTATTTT.

The chain joins TRBV5-1 to TRBJ1-1; 8 nucleotides line up with TRBD1. CDR3 length: 14 residues. The V gene's germline CDR1 is SGHRS and CDR2 YFSETQ. V dropped 1 base and J dropped 1; count of bases not matched to a gene: 0. The DNA of the CDR3 is TGCGCCAGCAGCTTGACAGGGGGGAACACTGAAGCTTTCTTT. Amino acid sequence: CASSLTGGNTEAFF.

The count of this clone is one. This rearrangement joins TRBV7-9 to TRBJ2-2; TRBD1 might be the D (5 bases). V was trimmed by 6 bases and J by 8 bases, leaving 10 bases between them. The CDR3 loop spans 12 amino acids. Looked up from germline, CDR1 is SEHNR and CDR2 is FQNEAQ (reference sequence). As DNA, the CDR3 is TGTGCCAGCAGTTTCAGGGCGGGGGAGCTGTTTTTT. Encoded protein: CASSFRAGELFF.

CDR3 nucleotide sequence: TGTGCCAGCAGCACAGGGGGCCCTAACCCCGGTATTTATGGCTACACCTTC. Translation: CASSTGGPNPGIYGYTF. The chain is built from TRBV21-1 and TRBJ1-2; the table names TRBD1, a call not compared with the DNA. TRBV21-1 is a listed pseudogene. The CDR3 extends over 17 amino acids.

The gene calls are TRBV19 and TRBJ1-2; TRBD1 matches at 8 bases. Trimming at V came to 7 bases and at J to 5 bases, leaving 3 bases not matched to a gene. The V gene's germline CDR1 is LNHDA and CDR2 SQIVND (reference sequence). The CDR3 has 12 residues. The CDR3 is CASTRTGYGYTF. The CDR3 nucleotides read TGTGCCAGTACCCGGACAGGGTATGGCTACACCTTC.

The chain carries TRBV15 and TRBJ1-6, with no clear D. CDR1 is LNHNV and CDR2 is YYDKDF in the germline V gene (reference sequence). The CDR3 has 13 residues. V lost 7 bases to trimming and J lost 5 bases, with 9 bases between them. The CDR3 spells CATMTFDNSPLHF. The CDR3, as DNA: TGTGCCACCATGACCTTTGATAATTCACCCCTCCACTTT.

The chain links TRBV5-4 to TRBJ1-2; 8 nucleotides align to TRBD1. The CDR3 covers 14 residues. V trimming: 5 bases; J trimming: 7 bases; junction bases outside the gene matches: 10. Germline loops: CDR1 SGHNT, CDR2 YYREEE (reference sequence). CDR3 protein: CASSLQGAKSGYTF. CDR3 nucleotides: TGTGCCAGCAGTCTCCAGGGGGCAAAAAGTGGCTACACCTTC.

This clone was seen a handful of times. V gene TRBV27 combines with J gene TRBJ1-6; no clear D. Germline CDR1 reads MNHEY; CDR2 reads SMNVEV (reference sequence). This CDR3 contains 12 residues. With 6 bases removed from V and 9 bases from J, the gap between germline ends came to 9 bases. Written as DNA, the CDR3 is TGTGCCAGCAGCCAAGTTAGTTCACCCCTCCACTTT. Translation gives CASSQVSSPLHF.

This chain connects TRBV15 to TRBJ2-7; D call uncertain. The CDR3 contains 14 residues. V lost 0 bases and J lost 1, with 7 bases in between. Germline V lookup: CDR1 LNHNV, CDR2 YYDKDF (reference sequence). Written as DNA, the CDR3 is TGTGCCACCAGCAGAGATCGGAGTTCCTACGAGCAGTACGTC. Protein product: CATSRDRSSYEQYV.

The J gene is TRBJ1-2, the V gene TRBV6-1; D call uncertain. Trimming shortened V by 4 bases and J by 4 bases, and 4 bases separated the two germline ends. Germline CDR1 reads MNHNS; CDR2 reads SASEGT. This CDR3 is 11 amino acids long. This chain's CDR3 is CASSGGYGYTF. CDR3 nucleotides: TGTGCCAGCAGTGGAGGCTATGGCTACACCTTC.